This T cell receptor (beta chain) was obtained from a study of T cell responses to AZD1222 COVID-19 vaccine (dated by TCRdb to the early 2020s). Study-wide context: TCR sequencing covered 230 to 250 trial participants: 200 to 220 given two doses of AZD1222 and about 26 given two doses of MenACWY control vaccine. Trial participants were enrolled into age subgroups of 18-55, 56-69 and 70-plus years, which contained 148, 28 and 57 TCR-sequenced participants, respectively. Points the paper makes about the study in general: Participants were mostly white British and included more females than males, and it was suggested by the authors that clonal diversity may have been underestimated. No day 14 peak-response samples were available, so repertoires were characterized only after the peak T cell response. The vaccine-associated CD4 TCRs covered the entire spike protein, and the dominant responses fell in regions 160-218 and 743-854. Spike-specific TCR breadth and depth rose significantly after two AZD1222 doses compared with day 0 and with MenACWY recipients. Only a handful of AZD1222 recipients were SARS-CoV-2 seropositive at baseline, limiting conclusions about previously exposed vaccinees. Reportedly, close to half of the unique spike-specific TCRs recognized epitopes lying outside the regions that are mutated in the B.1.351 and B.1.1.7 variants. In the small 56-69-year group, the increase in depth fell short of significance, most likely because of low power.

The germline V gene gives CDR1 as SGHNT and CDR2 as YENEEA. The V end loses 1 base and the J end loses 8 bases, and a stretch of 12 bases separates them. There are 14 amino acids in the CDR3, from cysteine to phenylalanine inclusive. Of the read, only the CDR3 DNA is kept; its 42 bases are in frame from base 1. For this clone: The target of this receptor is not known. No base quality values were provided; no much bigger clone lies one nucleotide off.

The CDR3 regions of human TCRbeta chains were analyzed by immunosequencing. In the authors' own workflow: TCRs in the repertoires were matched against a reference library of SARS-CoV-2-specific TCRs that had been generated with the MIRA antigen-specificity platform. Breadth was defined as the fraction of unique TCRs that were SARS-CoV-2-associated. Depth was defined as the fraction of total T cells that were SARS-CoV-2-associated. Using the MIRA data, every spike-specific TCR was mapped to the spike region that the TCR reacted to and assigned to either a CD4 or a CD8 class. Log10-transformed breadth and depth values were compared by one-way ANOVA with Sidak's multiple comparisons tests. TCRdb obtained this table from immuneACCESS and retained in-frame rearrangements with V and J assigned. These tables miss some clones; where compared with another copy, unresolved V genes account for less than half of the shortfall, and the remainder is unexplained. V and J calls and clone size are copied from that table; D and trimming were computed from the DNA. This sample is represented by about 120,000 clones; 75% to 95% of them were singletons. The ten largest clones represent 4% to 5% of the sample.

The time point label for this specimen denotes: about 28 days (+/-7) after the second vaccine dose. In the paper's terms, the treatment or condition label means: meningococcal conjugate vaccine given as trial control. Samples from vaccinated people were obtained from the UK trials COV001 and COV002, which included a single-blind randomized controlled phase 2/3 trial of AZD1222 (ChAdOx1 nCoV-19) in healthy adults. For TCRbeta chain sequencing, PBMC samples were collected from trial participants at day 0 and at day 28 after the second dose. This material consisted of peripheral blood, taken 28 days after the second dose of the MenACWY control vaccine. Recombination connected TRBV11-3 to TRBJ2-1; the D region possibly corresponds to TRBD2 (8 bases align). The receptor's source is an adult who received the MenACWY meningococcal vaccine as a control. The CDR3 reads CASSLAGGTDEQFF. The DNA sequence is as follows: TGTGCCAGCAGCTTAGCGGGGGGGACAGATGAGCAGTTCTTC.